This entry lists 17 T cell receptor beta chains sequenced from one sample in a study of blood T cell repertoires in COVID-19. Measured with immunoSEQ multiplex PCR; TCRdb has only the in-frame clones, and not every one. The sample consists of 200,000 to 250,000 clones, 92% of them appearing once. Sequenced sample: peripheral blood. Source of these receptors: a man in his sixties with COVID-19, enrolled during active disease.

The chain couples TRBV28 to TRBJ2-4; 10 nucleotides align to TRBD2. V gave up 7 bases and J gave up 3 bases; unmatched junction bases: 6. Germline-derived CDR1 and CDR2 are MDHEN and SYDVKM. CDR3 length equals 15 residues. The CDR3 loop reads CASTPLAGGKNIQYF. CDR3 DNA sequence: TGTGCCAGCACCCCGTTAGCGGGGGGCAAAAACATTCAGTACTTC.

In DNA form, the CDR3 reads TGTGCCAGCAGCCTCCCCGGGAGCACAGATACGCAGTATTTT. Translated: CASSLPGSTDTQYF. The chain recombines TRBV5-6 with TRBJ2-3; D is ambiguous. Germline loops: CDR1 SGHDT, CDR2 YYEEEE. CDR3 size: 14 residues. V shed 4 bases and J shed 0 bases, with 9 bases lying between them. The whole variable domain, remainder taken from reference TRBV5-6 and TRBJ2-3, is DAGVTQSPTHLIKTRGQQVTLRCSPKSGHDTVSWYQQALGQGPQFIFQYYEEEERQRGNFPDRFSGHQFPNYSSELNVNALLLGDSALYLCASSLPGSTDTQYFGPGTRLTVL.

The V and J genes are TRBV5-1 and TRBJ1-1; 9 positions match TRBD1. The CDR3 runs 14 residues. Germline assignment: CDR1 SGHRS and CDR2 YFSETQ. The J segment lost 7 bases and the V segment lost 4 bases, leaving 8 bases of the junction unmatched. The CDR3 sequence is CASSEDRGIGEAFF. The CDR3 DNA follows: TGCGCCAGCAGCGAAGACAGGGGGATCGGTGAAGCTTTCTTT.

V and J are TRBV24-1 and TRBJ2-7; 13 nucleotides match TRBD2. The junction had 9 bases not matched to a gene; V was cut back by 4 bases and J by 7 bases. CDR1 is KGHDR and CDR2 is SFDVKD in the germline V gene. This CDR3 is 16 amino acids long. The CDR3 nucleotides are TGTGCCACCAGTGACAGCGGACTAGCGGGAGTGGGAGAGCAGTACTTC. It encodes CATSDSGLAGVGEQYF.

The J gene is TRBJ1-6, the V gene TRBV11-2; 7 nucleotides line up with TRBD1. V shed 1 base and J 9 bases; nucleotides not matched to a gene: 3. This CDR3 is built from 14 residues. Germline CDR1 is SGHAT and CDR2 is FQNNGV. DNA for the CDR3: TGTGCCAGCAGCTTAGGACAGGGCAGTTCACCCCTCCACTTT. Its translation: CASSLGQGSSPLHF.

CDR3: CASSRLAGFSYNEQFF. The CDR3 nucleotides are TGTGCCAGCAGCCGACTAGCGGGGTTCTCCTACAATGAGCAGTTCTTC. This chain links TRBV6-4 with TRBJ2-1; 11 bases match TRBD2. The V gene's germline CDR1 is MRHNA and CDR2 SNTAGT. CDR3 length equals 16 residues. Unmatched junction bases numbered 4, after V lost 6 bases and J lost 0 bases.

V usage is TRBV7-9 and J usage is TRBJ2-1; tentatively, D is TRBD1 (5 bases). Trimming cost V 0 bases and J 3 bases, with 9 bases left between them. The CDR3 length is 15 residues. The germline V gene encodes CDR1 SEHNR and CDR2 FQNEAQ (reference sequence). The CDR3, as DNA: TGTGCCAGCAGCTTAGCATCTAGGGGCTACAATGAGCAGTTCTTC. As protein: CASSLASRGYNEQFF.

This clone was detected once. This chain connects TRBV30 to TRBJ2-7, with D possibly matching TRBD1 (6 bases). Trimming removed 3 bases at V and 1 base at J, with 16 bases between. This CDR3 comprises 15 residues. Germline loops: CDR1 GTSNPN, CDR2 SVGIG (reference sequence). The CDR3 sequence: CAWRRFDRRSYEQYF. The CDR3 nucleotides are TGTGCCTGGAGGCGCTTCGACAGGAGATCCTACGAGCAGTACTTC.

The rearrangement joins TRBV4-2 to TRBJ2-7; 12 bases align to TRBD1. The V gene end was trimmed by 2 bases and the J gene end by 0 bases; junction bases not matched to a gene: 23. In germline, CDR1 is LGHNA, CDR2 YNFKEQ. The CDR3 consists of 23 residues. CDR3 region: CASSQSPGQGAPVAFGLSYEQYF. The CDR3 region has the DNA TGTGCCAGCAGCCAATCCCCGGGACAGGGGGCGCCAGTGGCCTTCGGGCTCTCCTACGAGCAGTACTTC.

This chain's CDR3 is CASSQQGTDEAFF. The CDR3 DNA is TGCGCCAGCAGCCAACAAGGGACAGATGAAGCTTTCTTT. V is TRBV4-1 and J is TRBJ1-1; 7 bases align to TRBD1. Per germline, CDR1 MGHRA and CDR2 YSYEKL. The CDR3 sequence is 13 residues long. After removal of 2 bases from V and 7 bases from J, the junction contained 4 bases not matched to a gene.

This clone showed up just once. This chain links TRBV3-1 (or the pseudogene TRBV3-2) with TRBJ2-1; 11 nucleotides agree with TRBD2. This CDR3 is 16 amino acids long. The trim removed 2 bases at V and 2 bases at J, leaving 2 bases unmatched. Germline assignment: CDR1 LGHDT and CDR2 YNNKEL (reference sequence). The DNA of the CDR3 is TGTGCCAGCAGCCAAAGTAGCGGGGGGGCCTACAATGAGCAGTTCTTC. Translated: CASSQSSGGAYNEQFF.

The rearrangement uses TRBV19 and TRBJ2-3; 8 bases are shared with TRBD1. Germline V CDR1 and CDR2: LNHDA, SQIVND (reference sequence). The ends lost 6 bases at V and 3 bases at J; junction bases unmatched: 8. There are 15 residues in the CDR3. The DNA of the CDR3 is TGTGCCAGTAGACCGGGGACAGGTAGTACAGATACGCAGTATTTT. It translates to CASRPGTGSTDTQYF.

The V and J genes are TRBV18 and TRBJ1-1; D is unresolved. Deletions cut 1 base from V and 3 bases from J, with 12 bases between. Germline V gene data show CDR1 as KGHSH and CDR2 as LQKENI. This CDR3 comprises 15 residues. CDR3 amino acids: CASSPRVISDTEAFF. The CDR3 DNA follows: TGTGCCAGCTCACCACGCGTCATCTCGGACACTGAAGCTTTCTTT.

J is TRBJ1-3 and V is TRBV4-2; 7 bases are shared with TRBD1. The CDR3 has 19 residues. From germline, CDR1 is LGHNA and CDR2 YNFKEQ. V shed 0 bases and J 2 bases; nucleotides not matched to a gene: 13. The CDR3 DNA reads as TGTGCCAGCAGCCAAGATCCATCGAGGGGGCAGGGGGCTGGAAACACCATATATTTT. Its protein is CASSQDPSRGQGAGNTIYF.

J is TRBJ1-3 and V is TRBV6-6; weak D call: TRBD1 (5 bases). The CDR3 sequence is 14 residues long. V was cut by 8 bases and J by 0 bases, with 11 bases left in between. Germline assignment: CDR1 MNHNY and CDR2 SVGAGI (reference sequence). Here the CDR3 DNA reads TGTGCCAGCTTAGGGGCCGGCTCTGGAAACACCATATATTTT. It codes for CASLGAGSGNTIYF.

The chain is built from TRBV7-2 and TRBJ2-6; no clear D. Between the trimmed V and J ends, which lost 6 bases and 0 bases, there was a span of 6 bases. This CDR3 spans 14 amino acids. Germline CDR1 is SGHTA and CDR2 is FQGNSA. The CDR3 here is CASSSVSGANVLTF. The CDR3 region has the DNA TGTGCCAGCAGTTCCGTCTCTGGGGCCAACGTCCTGACTTTC.

V is TRBV4-2 and J is TRBJ1-5, with 7 bases identical to TRBD1. This CDR3 region has 15 residues. J was trimmed by 3 bases and V by 5 bases; bases with no gene match: 7. Germline CDR1 is LGHNA and CDR2 is YNFKEQ. The CDR3, as DNA: TGTGCCAGCAGCGAGACAGGGAGCCCCAATCAGCCCCAGCATTTT. It encodes CASSETGSPNQPQHF.